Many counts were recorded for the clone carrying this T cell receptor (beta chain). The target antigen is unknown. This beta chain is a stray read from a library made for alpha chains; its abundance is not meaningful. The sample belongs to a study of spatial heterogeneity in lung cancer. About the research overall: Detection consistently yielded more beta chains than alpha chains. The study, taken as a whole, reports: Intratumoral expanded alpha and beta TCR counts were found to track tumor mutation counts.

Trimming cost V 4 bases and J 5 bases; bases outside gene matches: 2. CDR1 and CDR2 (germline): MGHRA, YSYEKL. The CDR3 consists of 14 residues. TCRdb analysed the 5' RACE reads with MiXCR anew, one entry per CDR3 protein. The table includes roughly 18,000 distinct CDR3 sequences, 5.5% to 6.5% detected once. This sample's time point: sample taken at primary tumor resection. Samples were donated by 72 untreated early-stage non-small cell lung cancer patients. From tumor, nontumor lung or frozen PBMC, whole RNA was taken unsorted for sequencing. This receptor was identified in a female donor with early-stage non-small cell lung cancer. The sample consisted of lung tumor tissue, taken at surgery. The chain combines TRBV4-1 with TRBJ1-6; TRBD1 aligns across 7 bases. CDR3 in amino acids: CASSRGQHNSPLHF. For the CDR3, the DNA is TGCGCCAGCAGCCGGGGACAGCATAATTCACCCCTCCACTTT.